A selection of T cell receptor beta chains follows, all from one sample in a study of blood T cell repertoires in COVID-19. Clones were read by immunoSEQ multiplex PCR, and TCRdb kept only the in-frame ones, dropping some. Here the sample spans roughly 200,000 clones, about 83% being singletons. Source material: PBMCs or T cells enriched from blood (not recorded which). The receptors shown here come from a man aged 35-49 years with acute COVID-19. Both conserved end residues are part of each CDR3.

J gene: TRBJ2-3
V gene: TRBV3-1/TRBV3-2
CDR3 protein: CASRPGLRADTQYF

J gene: TRBJ1-3
V gene: TRBV30
CDR3 protein: CAWSDRTWGQLRNTIYF

J gene: TRBJ2-5
V gene: TRBV5-4
CDR3 protein: CASSWGGSQETQYF

J gene: TRBJ2-5
V gene: TRBV2
CDR3 protein: CASCDRTPQETQYF

J gene: TRBJ2-5
V gene: TRBV23-1
CDR3 protein: CASSQAPGQGVASGLRTQYF

J gene: TRBJ2-1
V gene: TRBV2
CDR3 protein: CASSESVAGGGGEQFF

J gene: TRBJ2-6
V gene: TRBV28
CDR3 protein: CASSASGAGANVLTF

J gene: TRBJ2-7
V gene: TRBV6-5
CDR3 protein: CASKRGLSSEQYF

J gene: TRBJ1-6
V gene: TRBV5-6
CDR3 protein: CASSTRTGARGSPLHF

J gene: TRBJ1-1
V gene: TRBV30
CDR3 protein: CAWNHPGQREGTEAFF

J gene: TRBJ2-5
V gene: TRBV19
CDR3 protein: CASSMIPRDQETQYF

J gene: TRBJ1-5
V gene: TRBV5-5
CDR3 protein: CASSVDGQGNQPQHF

J gene: TRBJ2-1
V gene: TRBV7-2
CDR3 protein: CASSSTPRGYSGGNEQFF

J gene: TRBJ2-5
V gene: TRBV28
CDR3 protein: CASSSGVQETQYF

J gene: TRBJ1-2
V gene: TRBV2
CDR3 protein: CASSETDRTLGYTF

J gene: TRBJ1-2
V gene: TRBV5-1
CDR3 protein: CASSLSGTGANGYTF

J gene: TRBJ1-5
V gene: TRBV20-1
CDR3 protein: CSARVVGPQHF

J gene: TRBJ2-2
V gene: TRBV28
CDR3 protein: CASILQGAPNTGELFF

J gene: TRBJ2-1
V gene: TRBV9
CDR3 protein: CASSVEGSREQFF

J gene: TRBJ2-5
V gene: TRBV27
CDR3 protein: CASSFDAGAGETQYF

J gene: TRBJ1-2
V gene: TRBV19
CDR3 protein: CASTVGYTF

J gene: TRBJ2-5
V gene: TRBV10-1
CDR3 protein: CASSEFVAGGREETQYF

J gene: TRBJ2-3
V gene: TRBV12-3/TRBV12-4
CDR3 protein: CASSSTDTQYF

J gene: TRBJ2-2
V gene: TRBV19
CDR3 protein: CASSIGLAGVYTGELFF

J gene: TRBJ1-1
V gene: TRBV13
CDR3 protein: CASRSRGGTEAFF

J gene: TRBJ2-3
V gene: TRBV24-1
CDR3 protein: CATSDLDTSGLATDTQYF

J gene: TRBJ2-5
V gene: TRBV7-3
CDR3 protein: CASSLVWGQGKETQYF

J gene: TRBJ1-3
V gene: TRBV5-5
CDR3 protein: CASSPQGSGNTIYF

J gene: TRBJ2-7
V gene: TRBV15
CDR3 protein: CATSRVDSYEQYF

J gene: TRBJ1-4
V gene: TRBV4-1
CDR3 protein: CASSQGQTNEKLFF

J gene: TRBJ2-7
V gene: TRBV2
CDR3 protein: CASSENDRGQTQYF

J gene: TRBJ2-3
V gene: TRBV30
CDR3 protein: CAWRVWEDTDTQYF

J gene: TRBJ2-2
V gene: TRBV7-3
CDR3 protein: CASSLAGGFGGELFF

J gene: TRBJ2-5
V gene: TRBV18
CDR3 protein: CASSTGGAGRGQETQYF

J gene: TRBJ2-1
V gene: TRBV29-1
CDR3 protein: CSVRSSYNEQFF

J gene: TRBJ2-3
V gene: TRBV28
CDR3 protein: CASSLQGASTDTQYF

J gene: TRBJ1-5
V gene: TRBV7-2
CDR3 protein: CASSFDTYQPQHF

J gene: TRBJ2-7
V gene: TRBV28
CDR3 protein: CASSGGGQGLDEQYF

J gene: TRBJ2-7
V gene: TRBV10-3
CDR3 protein: CAIGPAGGYEQYF

J gene: TRBJ2-2
V gene: TRBV11-3
CDR3 protein: CASSPQGSLGTGELFF

J gene: TRBJ1-5
V gene: TRBV28
CDR3 protein: CASSFSAYSNQPQHF

J gene: TRBJ2-5
V gene: TRBV19
CDR3 protein: CASTRRRFRETQYF

J gene: TRBJ2-4
V gene: TRBV5-3
CDR3 protein: CARSLAGGAEDKNIQYF

J gene: TRBJ2-3
V gene: TRBV11-2
CDR3 protein: CASSLILVDTDTQYF

J gene: TRBJ1-2
V gene: TRBV12-3/TRBV12-4
CDR3 protein: CASSPSGFGGYTF

J gene: TRBJ2-7
V gene: TRBV16
CDR3 protein: CASSQSSRTVGYEQYF

J gene: TRBJ2-1
V gene: TRBV9
CDR3 protein: CASSVGLSRSYNEQFF

J gene: TRBJ2-7
V gene: TRBV9
CDR3 protein: CASSLLAGGTYEQYF

J gene: TRBJ2-7
V gene: TRBV30
CDR3 protein: CACTTSGRSYEQYF

J gene: TRBJ2-1
V gene: TRBV6-5
CDR3 protein: CASRGHASNEQFF

J gene: TRBJ1-1
V gene: TRBV4-1
CDR3 protein: CASSQGGQGITEAFF

J gene: TRBJ1-5
V gene: TRBV7-8
CDR3 protein: CASSLDRRGKLGDQPQHF